This T cell receptor (beta chain) was found in a study of human T cells and chemical hapten exposure (dated by TCRdb to 2020 to 2022). The study in broad terms: For sensitization, 2% DPC in acetone was applied to a 2 cm by 2 cm area of upper inner arm skin. This study followed changes in the peripheral blood TCR repertoire in vivo during primary and secondary sensitization of alopecia patients to the hapten diphenylcyclopropenone (DPC). Libraries were pooled for sequencing, and variation in per-sample TCR yields was attributed mainly to small differences in library volumes within the pool. Patch testing on the upper back used Finn chambers containing 0.01% DPC, with scoring done after 6 days according to International Contact Dermatitis Research Group standards. Blood for TCR sequencing was provided by twenty-nine alopecia patients at one to four time points (pre-sensitization, 2, 6 and 24 weeks). Patients additionally received weekly therapeutic DPC doses to the scalp throughout the roughly 23-week study period. Most of the patients in the cohort were female, and the cohort covered alopecia areata with under or over 50% scalp involvement, alopecia totalis and alopecia universalis. Blood samples were taken from patients before sensitization (week 0) and then at 2, 6 and about 24 weeks after DPC sensitization. Results and caveats for the whole study, not just this receptor: Alopecia, a presumed autoimmune disease, was present in all patients, so the immune response of the patients might differ from that of healthy individuals. Patch test score correlated positively with the number of PT1 expanded TCRs, reaching significance at thresholds 8, 16 and 32 but not at 4. Significantly more large CDR3 similarity clusters were formed by expanded TCRs than by pre-sensitization or healthy control sets, consistent with antigen-driven responses. No change with DPC sensitization was found in the number of TCRs above 1 in 1000 frequency, and no evidence of global repertoire structure alterations was found. Repeated subsampling changed both the strength of the expansion versus patch-test correlation and the threshold at which the correlation became significant.

In light of the paper, this sample's time point label describes: patch test 2, 6 weeks after DPC sensitization. This sample's treatment or condition label indicates: therapeutic diphenylcyclopropenone sensitization with weekly scalp DPC. At every patch-test visit, the blood draw took place before the patch test was put on. To be eligible, patients had to be aged 18 to 70, diagnosed with alopecia and judged suitable for DPC therapy, while pregnant patients were excluded. Unfractionated whole blood was collected in Tempus Blood RNA tubes, and total RNA was extracted from that blood. Libraries were built with RACE. The data were produced on a NextSeq 500. During library preparation, unique molecular identifiers were attached to individual cDNA molecules so that TCRs could be counted in a quantitative, reproducible way. Both TCR alpha and TCR beta chains were sequenced from each blood RNA sample. On the authors' methods: The median number of TCRs per sample was 95,638, ranging from about 23,224 to 690,600. V, J and CDR3 annotation of the TCR reads was carried out using the Decombinator software suite. For the PS versus PT1 abundance plots, all samples were subsampled to the same number of TCRs (28,000). Expanded TCRs were defined as absent before sensitization and observed at least eight times at the 2-week time point. The public sequencing data were trimmed at Q25 with fastp and processed into clonotypes with MiXCR by TCRdb, which kept only in-frame beta chains. Rows are combined by CDR3 protein, so each entry shows the most common genes and DNA. These V and J calls originate from TCRdb's pipeline instead of the authors' own analysis. This sample gives about 80,000 distinct CDR3 sequences in total; approximately 10% of them show up just once. Of the sample, approximately 1.4% falls within the top ten clones.

The CDR3 measures 18 amino acids from cysteine to phenylalanine. The CDR3 DNA has 54 bases and is translated from base 1. A remark on this clonotype: Its binding antigen is unknown. Base-call qualities are not available, and no considerably larger clone is one nucleotide away.

The chain links TRBV12-2 with TRBJ2-3; the table calls TRBD1, which could not be checked here. TRBV12-2 is tagged as a pseudogene. The TCR comes from a young man with alopecia areata. Some clones in this sample may be carry-over from other donors' samples. The sample was whole blood, taken in connection with sensitization to the hapten diphenylcyclopropenone (DPC). The DNA sequence follows: TGTGCAAGTCGCTTAGCGAGCCGGGGGCGATTTAGCACAGATACGCAGTATTTT. This translates into CASRLASRGRFSTDTQYF.